Listed here is a single TCR beta chain. Clones were read by immunoSEQ multiplex PCR, and TCRdb kept only the in-frame ones, dropping some. The sample yields a few hundred thousand clones, about nine tenths seen once. This entry comes from a study of blood T cell repertoires in COVID-19. V lost 5 bases and J lost 12; bases outside the gene matches: 10. The CDR3 is 15 residues long. The V gene's germline CDR1 is MNHEY and CDR2 SMNVEV (reference sequence). The chain carries TRBV27 and TRBJ1-6, with 10 bases that match TRBD1. The receptor was derived from a man under 40 who had recovered from COVID-19. Material for sequencing was PBMCs or T cells enriched from blood (not recorded which). CDR3 loop: CASSVTGTGVLPLHF. The CDR3 DNA reads as TGTGCCAGCAGTGTGACCGGGACAGGGGTCTTACCCCTCCACTTT.